Following are 20 T cell receptor beta chains from one sample sequenced in a study of T-cell reconstitution after alpha-beta-depleted transplantation in children (dated by TCRdb to 2016 to 2018). Beyond this particular receptor, the publication reports: Hyperexpanded clone frequencies declined over subsequent months; after one year, T-cell counts and TCRbeta diversity were mostly attributed to newly produced T cells.

For these receptors, no antigen is known. Sample treatment or condition, as interpreted from the label and publication: allogeneic hematopoietic cell transplantation with graft depleted of TCRalphabeta T cells and CD19 B cells. Library creation used PCR. TCRdb shows the sequencer as Illumina HiSeq 2500. TCR libraries were prepared with molecular barcoding, using unique molecular identifiers to normalize TCRbeta repertoire quantification. Starting from the raw public reads, TCRdb applied fastp trimming at Q25, assembled clones with MiXCR and retained in-frame beta chains. CDR3 protein sequences are deduplicated, and each keeps its most common genes and DNA. The sample yields hundreds of thousands of distinct CDR3 sequences; 6% to 10% were counted once. The ten top clones hold approximately 8.6% of the sample. Sequenced here: peripheral blood, sampled 360 days after TCRalphabeta/CD19-depleted stem cell transplant. These TCRs come from a female patient aged 2 to 10 who had a stem cell transplant for Fanconi anemia, so the T cells may come from the graft donor.

This clonotype has ten or more counts. The rearrangement uses TRBV30 and TRBJ1-1; 10 positions agree with TRBD1. Unmatched junction bases numbered 9, after V lost 5 bases and J lost 3 bases. CDR1 is GTSNPN and CDR2 is SVGIG in the germline V gene (reference sequence). The CDR3 consists of 15 residues. Written as DNA, the CDR3 is TGTGCCTGGCTAAGACAGGGGGCGTCGCACACTGAAGCTTTCTTT. Protein product: CAWLRQGASHTEAFF.

This clonotype was found many times. The rearrangement links TRBV7-2 to TRBJ1-6, with D tentatively TRBD1 (6 bases). V was clipped by 7 bases and J by 1 base, with 14 bases between them. The V gene's germline CDR1 is SGHTA and CDR2 FQGNSA. CDR3 length equals 16 residues. CDR3 DNA: TGTGCCAGCACCCTTTCAGGGGTGTCCTATAATTCACCCCTCCACTTT. Its translation: CASTLSGVSYNSPLHF.

This clonotype was recorded at least ten times. V usage is TRBV29-1 and J usage is TRBJ2-2; D is ambiguous. Per germline, CDR1 SQVTM and CDR2 ANQGSEA. This CDR3 has 13 residues. V lost 3 bases to trimming and J lost 1 base, with 6 bases between them. The CDR3 DNA reads TGCAGCGTTGAGTTCAGGAACACCGGGGAGCTGTTTTTT. Its translation: CSVEFRNTGELFF.

The gene calls are TRBV30 and TRBJ2-7, with 8 bases identical to TRBD1. The germline gives CDR1 GTSNPN, CDR2 SVGIG (reference sequence). This CDR3 region has 15 residues. Germline trimming cut 4 bases from V and 3 bases from J; bases unmatched to any gene: 11. This CDR3 is CAWTDQGQESYEQYF. CDR3 nucleotides: TGTGCCTGGACAGACCAGGGACAGGAGAGCTACGAGCAGTACTTC.

This clonotype was seen only a few times. The V call is TRBV5-4, the J call TRBJ2-5, with 8 nucleotides matching TRBD1. This CDR3 has 15 residues. Germline trimming cut 0 bases from V and 3 bases from J; bases unmatched to any gene: 4. The germline V gene has CDR1 SGHNT and CDR2 YYREEE (reference sequence). DNA of the CDR3: TGTGCCAGCAGCTTGGGGACAGGGATTGAAGAGACCCAGTACTTC. Encoded protein: CASSLGTGIEETQYF.

At least ten counts were recorded for this clonotype. The rearrangement links TRBV10-3 to TRBJ1-4; 12 bases line up with TRBD1. This CDR3 is 18 amino acids long. CDR1 ENHRY and CDR2 SYGVKD come from the germline V gene. V shed 0 bases, J shed 3 bases, and the junction held 5 bases outside the gene matches. The CDR3 bases are TGTGCCATCAGTGAGTCCCCGGGACAGGGGGCGCCTAATGAAAAACTGTTTTTT. Translation: CAISESPGQGAPNEKLFF.

There are many counts of this clonotype. This sequence joins TRBV11-2 and TRBJ2-7; D gene uncertain. V dropped 1 base and J dropped 5 bases, with 9 bases sitting between them. Germline CDR1 SGHAT, CDR2 FQNNGV. The CDR3 runs 13 residues. DNA for the CDR3: TGTGCCAGCAGCTTAGGAACTGCCCACGAGCAGTACGTC. Translated, it gives CASSLGTAHEQYV.

This clonotype has more than one count but fewer than ten. V gene TRBV4-2 combines with J gene TRBJ1-4, with 9 bases that match TRBD1. The CDR3 spans 15 residues. The germline CDR1 and CDR2 sequences are LGHNA and YNFKEQ. The V and J ends lost 5 bases and 8 bases, in that order; junction bases with no gene match: 9. The CDR3 nucleotides read TGTGCCAGCAGCGCCTCCGGGACAGGGTCGGAAAAACTGTTTTTT. Its protein product is CASSASGTGSEKLFF.

This clonotype was counted ten times or more. The chain combines TRBV11-2 with TRBJ1-1; D is unclear. Germline values: CDR1 SGHAT, CDR2 FQNNGV. The V end was cut by 2 bases, the J end by 3 bases, with 10 bases between. This CDR3 region has 14 residues. The DNA of the CDR3 is TGTGCCAGCAGCTTATCACCTCGGGACACTGAAGCTTTCTTT. The encoded protein is CASSLSPRDTEAFF.

A few counts support this clonotype. The CDR3 loop reads CASSYSTNTPSSYNEQFF. The CDR3 nucleotides are TGTGCCAGCAGTTACTCGACTAACACCCCGAGCTCCTACAATGAGCAGTTCTTC. The chain is built from TRBV6-2 or TRBV6-3 and TRBJ2-1; perhaps TRBD2 as D (5 bases). The germline gives CDR1 MNHEY, CDR2 SVGEGT. This CDR3 comprises 18 residues. V was pared by 0 bases and J by 0 bases, with 15 bases between.

V and J are TRBV20-1 and TRBJ2-1; no firm D call. Germline V CDR1 and CDR2: DFQATT, SNEGSKA (reference sequence). The CDR3 has 15 amino acids. In DNA form, the CDR3 reads TGCAGCTCTAGGCAGGCTCTGGGCTCCTACAATGAGCAGTTCTTC. Translated, it gives CSSRQALGSYNEQFF.

About this clonotype itself: A much larger clone differs from this one at a single base, so this may be a read error. V and J are TRBV12-3 or TRBV12-4 and TRBJ2-6; D unresolved. CDR3 length equals 19 residues. CDR3: CAISFFLERPSSGANVLTF. Written as DNA, the CDR3 is TGTGCCATCAGTTTTTTTTTAGAGCGACCTAGCTCTGGGGCCAACGTCCTGACTTTC.

This clonotype has more than one count but fewer than ten. The genes are TRBV7-9 and TRBJ2-6; D may be TRBD1 (6 bases). This CDR3 comprises 17 residues. Germline V CDR1 and CDR2: SEHNR, FQNEAQ (reference sequence). V was pared by 6 bases and J by 2 bases, with 17 bases between. CDR3 protein: CASSQGQPLPGANVLTF. CDR3 DNA: TGTGCCAGCAGTCAAGGACAGCCACTTCCTGGGGCCAACGTCCTGACTTTC.

The table lists this clonotype with many counts. The rearrangement links TRBV5-6 to TRBJ1-1; 7 nucleotides align to TRBD1. This CDR3 comprises 17 residues. Trimming took 3 bases from V and 1 from J; bases not matched to a gene: 12. The germline V gene has CDR1 SGHDT and CDR2 YYEEEE. The CDR3 sequence: CASSSTGNHRWNTEAFF. The CDR3 DNA follows: TGTGCCAGCAGCTCGACAGGGAATCATAGGTGGAACACTGAAGCTTTCTTT.

This clonotype was recorded at least ten times. The chain couples TRBV20-1 to TRBJ2-7; TRBD1 matches 10 bases. The CDR3 covers 13 residues. The junction had 4 bases not matched to a gene; V was cut back by 5 bases and J by 3 bases. Germline CDR1 is DFQATT and CDR2 is SNEGSKA (reference sequence). CDR3 amino acids: CSAWDRGSYEQYV. The DNA of the CDR3 is TGCAGTGCTTGGGACAGGGGAAGCTACGAGCAGTACGTC.

There are many counts of this clonotype. The chain carries TRBV28 and TRBJ2-2, with D possibly being TRBD1 (5 bases). This CDR3 contains 14 residues. V gave up 7 bases and J gave up 7 bases, with 16 bases separating them. CDR1 MDHEN and CDR2 SYDVKM come from the germline V gene. CDR3 nucleotides: TGTGCCAGCAAAGGCAGGGAAGAGTACGGGGAGCTGTTTTTT. Its translation: CASKGREEYGELFF.

This clonotype was counted ten times or more. V gene TRBV9 combines with J gene TRBJ2-2; no firm D call. From germline, CDR1 is SGDLS and CDR2 YYNGEE. This CDR3 spans 12 amino acids. Deletions cut 1 base from V and 7 bases from J, with 5 bases between. CDR3 sequence (DNA): TGTGCCAGCAGCGTATCGGGCGGGGAGCTGTTTTTT. As protein: CASSVSGGELFF.

This clonotype was seen once. The genes are TRBV4-2 and TRBJ2-2; weak D call: TRBD1 (6 bases). The germline CDR1 and CDR2 sequences are LGHNA and YNFKEQ. The V gene lost 10 bases and the J gene lost 2 bases, with 23 bases spanning the gap. This CDR3 comprises 17 residues. This chain's CDR3 is CAMSLIPGQLNTGELFF. The CDR3 coding sequence is TGTGCCATGAGCCTCATCCCGGGACAACTTAACACCGGGGAGCTGTTTTTT.

This clonotype was observed many times. The V gene is TRBV7-2, the J gene TRBJ2-7; D call uncertain. Trimming pared 6 bases from V and 2 bases from J, leaving 14 bases between. Germline V gene sequence: CDR1 SGHTA, CDR2 FQGNSA. This CDR3 is 14 amino acids long. The CDR3 region is CASRLAHRPYEQYF. The DNA for the CDR3 is TGTGCCAGCAGGCTCGCACACCGGCCCTACGAGCAGTACTTC.

Ten or more counts support this clonotype. The chain links TRBV20-1 to TRBJ2-7; 7 bases map to TRBD2. The germline CDR1 and CDR2 sequences are DFQATT and SNEGSKA (reference sequence). This CDR3 spans 12 amino acids. The V gene end was trimmed by 6 bases and the J gene end by 3 bases; junction bases not matched to a gene: 5. CDR3 amino acids: CSARRDYYEQYV. In DNA, the CDR3 is TGCAGTGCGAGACGGGACTACTACGAGCAGTACGTC.